This T cell receptor (beta chain) was profiled in a study of shared clonotypes between healthy human individuals. The repertoire was sequenced with immunoSEQ multiplex PCR; TCRdb's copy has only in-frame clones and lacks some. This table has about 680,000 clones, about 90% appearing once. As defined, naive CD8 cells were CD45RO-negative and positively selected for CCR7, with terminally differentiated effector memory CD45RA+ cells excluded. Germline V gene lookup returns CDR1 MDHEN and CDR2 SYDVKM. The CDR3 sequence is 15 residues long. Trimming pared 7 bases from V and 4 bases from J, leaving 19 bases between.

The clonotype comes from a young man in good health. Sequencing was carried out using naive CD8+ T cells sorted from blood. V is TRBV28 and J is TRBJ1-2; a possible D gene is TRBD1 (5 bases). DNA of the CDR3: TGTGCCAGCACCTTCGGAGGAGGGGAAGGCTATGGCTACACCTTC. Its protein product is CASTFGGGEGYGYTF.